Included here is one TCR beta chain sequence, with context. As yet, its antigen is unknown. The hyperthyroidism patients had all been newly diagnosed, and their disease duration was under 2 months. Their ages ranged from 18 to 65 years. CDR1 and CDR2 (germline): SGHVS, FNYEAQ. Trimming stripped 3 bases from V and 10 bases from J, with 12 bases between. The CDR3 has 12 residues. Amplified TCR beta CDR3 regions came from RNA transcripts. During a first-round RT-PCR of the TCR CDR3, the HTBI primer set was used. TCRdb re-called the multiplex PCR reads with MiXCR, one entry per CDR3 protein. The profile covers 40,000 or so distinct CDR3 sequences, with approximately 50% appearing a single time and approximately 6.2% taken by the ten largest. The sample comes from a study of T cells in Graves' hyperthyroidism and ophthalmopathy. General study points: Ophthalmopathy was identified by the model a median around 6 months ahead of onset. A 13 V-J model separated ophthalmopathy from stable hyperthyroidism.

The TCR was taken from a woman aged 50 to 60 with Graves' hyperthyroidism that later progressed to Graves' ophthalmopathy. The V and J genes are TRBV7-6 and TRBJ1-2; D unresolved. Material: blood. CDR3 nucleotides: TGTGCCAGCAGCTTGGTGGGAGTGACCTACACCTTC. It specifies CASSLVGVTYTF.